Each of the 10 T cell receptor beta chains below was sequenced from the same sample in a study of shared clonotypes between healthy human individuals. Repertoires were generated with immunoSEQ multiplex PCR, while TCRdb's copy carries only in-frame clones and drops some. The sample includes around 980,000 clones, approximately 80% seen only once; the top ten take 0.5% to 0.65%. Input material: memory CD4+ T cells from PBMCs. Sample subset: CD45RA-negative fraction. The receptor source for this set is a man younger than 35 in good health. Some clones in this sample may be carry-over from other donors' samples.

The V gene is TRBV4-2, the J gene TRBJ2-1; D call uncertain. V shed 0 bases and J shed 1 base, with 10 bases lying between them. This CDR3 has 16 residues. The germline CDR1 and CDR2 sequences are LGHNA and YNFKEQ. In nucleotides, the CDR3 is TGTGCCAGCAGCCAAGATTACGAGAAGTCCTACAATGAGCAGTTCTTC. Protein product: CASSQDYEKSYNEQFF.

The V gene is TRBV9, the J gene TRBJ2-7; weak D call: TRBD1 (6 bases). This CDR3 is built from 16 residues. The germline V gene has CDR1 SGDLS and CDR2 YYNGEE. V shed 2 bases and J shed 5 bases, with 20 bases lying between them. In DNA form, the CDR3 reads TGTGCCAGCAGCGTCAGAGGCCGGACAGCCCGAGACGAGCAGTACTTC. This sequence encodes CASSVRGRTARDEQYF.

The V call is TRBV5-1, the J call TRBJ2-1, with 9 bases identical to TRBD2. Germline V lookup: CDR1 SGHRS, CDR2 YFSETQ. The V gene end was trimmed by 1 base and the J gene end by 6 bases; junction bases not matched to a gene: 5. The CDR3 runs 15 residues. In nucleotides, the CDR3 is TGCGCCAGCAGCTTGTTTCTGCGGGAGGGCAATGAGCAGTTCTTC. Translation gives CASSLFLREGNEQFF.

CDR3 residues: CASSRTVSNQPQHF. The DNA for the CDR3 is TGTGCCAGTAGTAGGACTGTTAGCAATCAGCCCCAGCATTTT. This chain connects TRBV19 to TRBJ1-5; D gene ambiguous. CDR1 LNHDA and CDR2 SQIVND come from the germline V gene (reference sequence). This CDR3 has 14 residues. Between the trimmed V and J ends, which lost 4 bases and 0 bases, there was a span of 7 bases.

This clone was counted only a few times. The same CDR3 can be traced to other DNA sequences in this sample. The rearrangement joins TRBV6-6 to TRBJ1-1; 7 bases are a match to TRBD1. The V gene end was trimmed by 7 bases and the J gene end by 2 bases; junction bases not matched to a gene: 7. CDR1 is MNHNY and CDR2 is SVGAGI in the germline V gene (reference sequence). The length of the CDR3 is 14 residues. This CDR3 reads CASTPGTANTEAFF. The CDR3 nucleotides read TGTGCCAGCACTCCCGGGACAGCTAACACTGAAGCTTTCTTT.

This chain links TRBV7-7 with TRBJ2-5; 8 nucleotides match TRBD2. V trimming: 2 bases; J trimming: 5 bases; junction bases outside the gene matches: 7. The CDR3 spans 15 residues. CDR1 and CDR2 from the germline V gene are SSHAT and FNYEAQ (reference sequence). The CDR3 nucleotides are TGTGCCAGCAGCTTAACGGGAGGGATCGGGGAGACCCAGTACTTC. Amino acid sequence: CASSLTGGIGETQYF.

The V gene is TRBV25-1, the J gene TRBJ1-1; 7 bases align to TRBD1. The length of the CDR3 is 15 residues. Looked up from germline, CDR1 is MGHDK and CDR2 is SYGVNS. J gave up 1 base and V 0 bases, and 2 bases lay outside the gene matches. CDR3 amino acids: CASSEYGTANTEAFF. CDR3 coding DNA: TGTGCCAGCAGTGAATATGGGACAGCGAACACTGAAGCTTTCTTT.

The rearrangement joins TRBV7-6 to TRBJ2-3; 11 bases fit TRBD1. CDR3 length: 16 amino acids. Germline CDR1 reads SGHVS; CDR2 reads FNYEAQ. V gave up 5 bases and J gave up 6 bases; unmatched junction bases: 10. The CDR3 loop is CASSGTGGRVADTQYF. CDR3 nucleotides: TGTGCCAGCAGCGGGACAGGGGGGCGCGTAGCGGATACGCAGTATTTT.

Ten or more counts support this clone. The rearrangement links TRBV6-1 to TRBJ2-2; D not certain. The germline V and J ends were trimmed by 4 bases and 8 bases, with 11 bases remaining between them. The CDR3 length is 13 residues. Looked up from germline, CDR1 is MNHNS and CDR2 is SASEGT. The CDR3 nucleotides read TGTGCCAGCAGTGGCTCCCTCCGTGGGGAGCTGTTTTTT. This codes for CASSGSLRGELFF.

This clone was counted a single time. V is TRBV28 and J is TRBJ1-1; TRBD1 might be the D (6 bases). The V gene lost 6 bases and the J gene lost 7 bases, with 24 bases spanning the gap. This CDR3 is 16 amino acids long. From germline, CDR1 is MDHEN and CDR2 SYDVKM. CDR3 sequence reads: CASRGHGGRETREAFF. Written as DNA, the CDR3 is TGTGCCAGCAGGGGGCACGGGGGCAGGGAGACTCGTGAAGCTTTCTTT.